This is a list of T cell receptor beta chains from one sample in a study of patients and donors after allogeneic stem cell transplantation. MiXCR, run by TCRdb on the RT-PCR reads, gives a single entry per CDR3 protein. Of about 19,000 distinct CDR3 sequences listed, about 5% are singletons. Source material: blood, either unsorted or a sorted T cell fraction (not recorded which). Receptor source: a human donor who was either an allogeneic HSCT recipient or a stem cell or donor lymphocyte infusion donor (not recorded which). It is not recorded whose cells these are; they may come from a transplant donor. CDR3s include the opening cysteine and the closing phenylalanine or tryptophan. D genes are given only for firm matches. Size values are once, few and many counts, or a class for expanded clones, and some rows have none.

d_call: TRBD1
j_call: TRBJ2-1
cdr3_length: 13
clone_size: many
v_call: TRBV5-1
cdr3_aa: CASSIQGVNEQFF
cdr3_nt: TGCGCCAGCAGCATACAGGGGGTCAATGAGCAGTTCTTC

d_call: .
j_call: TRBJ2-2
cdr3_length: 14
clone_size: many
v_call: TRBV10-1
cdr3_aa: CASSESGEIGELFF
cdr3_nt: TGCGCCAGCAGTGAGTCGGGGGAAATCGGGGAGCTGTTTTTT

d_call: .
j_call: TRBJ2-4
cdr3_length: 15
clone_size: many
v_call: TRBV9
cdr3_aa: CASSVSPSPKNIQYF
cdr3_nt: TGTGCCAGCAGCGTTAGCCCTAGCCCCAAAAACATTCAGTACTTC

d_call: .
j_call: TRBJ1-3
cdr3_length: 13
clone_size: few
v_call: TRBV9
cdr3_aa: CASSVAQGNTIYF
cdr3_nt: TGTGCCAGCAGCGTAGCACAGGGAAACACCATATATTTT

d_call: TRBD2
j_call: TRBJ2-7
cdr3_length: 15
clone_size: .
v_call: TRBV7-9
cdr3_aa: CASSLVLAGGSKQYF
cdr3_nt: TGTGCCAGCAGCTTAGTCCTAGCGGGGGGATCAAAGCAGTACTTC

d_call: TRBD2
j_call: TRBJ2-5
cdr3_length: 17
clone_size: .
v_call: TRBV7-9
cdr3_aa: CASSLAGKLAAQETQYF
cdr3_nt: TGTGCCAGCAGCTTAGCGGGTAAACTAGCGGCGCAAGAGACCCAGTACTTC

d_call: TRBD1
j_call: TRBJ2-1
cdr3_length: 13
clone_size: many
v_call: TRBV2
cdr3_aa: CASGGQGYNEQFF
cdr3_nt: TGTGCCAGCGGGGGACAGGGGTACAATGAGCAGTTCTTC

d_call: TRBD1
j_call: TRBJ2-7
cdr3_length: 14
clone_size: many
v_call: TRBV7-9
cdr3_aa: CASSLGQVTYEQYF
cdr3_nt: TGTGCCAGCAGCCTCGGACAGGTTACCTACGAGCAGTACTTC

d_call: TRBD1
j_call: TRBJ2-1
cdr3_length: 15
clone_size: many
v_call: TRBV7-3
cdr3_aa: CASSLDRDRVDEQFF
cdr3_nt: TGTGCCAGCAGCCTAGACAGGGATCGAGTCGATGAGCAGTTCTTC

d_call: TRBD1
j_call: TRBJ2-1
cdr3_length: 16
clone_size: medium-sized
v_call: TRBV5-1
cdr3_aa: CASSETGDVGINEQFF
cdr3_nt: TGCGCCAGCAGCGAGACAGGGGATGTAGGGATAAATGAGCAGTTCTTC

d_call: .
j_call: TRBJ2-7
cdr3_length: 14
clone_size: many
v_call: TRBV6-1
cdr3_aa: CATLGGWGLDEQYF
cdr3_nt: TGTGCCACTCTAGGAGGTTGGGGGTTGGACGAGCAGTACTTC

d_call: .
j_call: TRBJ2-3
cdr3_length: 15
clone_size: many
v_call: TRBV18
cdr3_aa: CASSPPSGSTDTQYF
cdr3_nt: TGTGCCAGCTCACCACCGAGCGGGAGCACAGATACGCAGTATTTT

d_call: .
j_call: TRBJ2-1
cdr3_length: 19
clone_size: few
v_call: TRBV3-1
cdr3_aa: CASSQDRRRGRNRYNEQFF
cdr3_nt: TGTGCCAGCAGCCAAGATAGGAGGCGGGGCCGGAACCGGTACAATGAGCAGTTCTTC

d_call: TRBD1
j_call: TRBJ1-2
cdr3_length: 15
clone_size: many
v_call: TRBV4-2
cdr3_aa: CASSPRQGVIYGYTF
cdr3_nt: TGTGCCAGCAGCCCCAGACAGGGGGTGATCTATGGCTACACCTTC

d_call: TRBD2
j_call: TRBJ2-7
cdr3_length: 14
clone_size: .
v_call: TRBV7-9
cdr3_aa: CASSWRAGVGEQYF
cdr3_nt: TGTGCCAGCAGCTGGAGGGCGGGAGTGGGTGAGCAGTACTTC

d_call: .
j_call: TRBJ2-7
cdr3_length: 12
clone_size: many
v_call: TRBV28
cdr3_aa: CASSFSLYEQYF
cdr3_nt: TGTGCCAGCAGTTTTTCGTTGTACGAGCAGTACTTC

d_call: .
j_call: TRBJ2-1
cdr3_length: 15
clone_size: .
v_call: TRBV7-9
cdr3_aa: CASSDRKDGDNEQFF
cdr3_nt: TGTGCCAGCAGCGACCGGAAGGATGGCGACAATGAGCAGTTCTTC

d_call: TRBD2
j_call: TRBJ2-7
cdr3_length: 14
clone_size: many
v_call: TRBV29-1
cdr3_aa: CSVLGLAGIYEQYF
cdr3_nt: TGCAGCGTCCTCGGACTAGCGGGGATCTACGAGCAGTACTTC

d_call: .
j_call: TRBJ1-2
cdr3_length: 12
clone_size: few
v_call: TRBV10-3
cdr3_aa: CAISESGYGYTF
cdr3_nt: TGTGCCATCAGTGAGTCAGGGTATGGCTACACCTTC

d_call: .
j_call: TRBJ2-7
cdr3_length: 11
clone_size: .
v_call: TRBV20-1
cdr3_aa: CSVLGPNEQYF
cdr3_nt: TGCAGTGTTTTGGGGCCTAACGAGCAGTACTTC